This T cell receptor (beta chain) was sequenced for a study of blood T cell repertoires in COVID-19. Germline loops: CDR1 SNHLY, CDR2 FYNNEI. V dropped 1 base and J dropped 7 bases, with 11 bases sitting between them. This CDR3 region has 14 residues. TCRdb keeps only in-frame clones here, not all; method: immunoSEQ multiplex PCR. The sample yields under 250,000 clones, about 87% seen once. This clonotype originated in a woman between 25 and 40 years old with COVID-19, enrolled during active disease. The sample taken for sequencing was peripheral blood. The rearrangement uses TRBV2 and TRBJ1-5; D is undetermined. CDR3 protein: CASSEGAPFQPQHF. The CDR3 nucleotides read TGTGCCAGCAGTGAAGGGGCTCCGTTCCAGCCCCAGCATTTT.